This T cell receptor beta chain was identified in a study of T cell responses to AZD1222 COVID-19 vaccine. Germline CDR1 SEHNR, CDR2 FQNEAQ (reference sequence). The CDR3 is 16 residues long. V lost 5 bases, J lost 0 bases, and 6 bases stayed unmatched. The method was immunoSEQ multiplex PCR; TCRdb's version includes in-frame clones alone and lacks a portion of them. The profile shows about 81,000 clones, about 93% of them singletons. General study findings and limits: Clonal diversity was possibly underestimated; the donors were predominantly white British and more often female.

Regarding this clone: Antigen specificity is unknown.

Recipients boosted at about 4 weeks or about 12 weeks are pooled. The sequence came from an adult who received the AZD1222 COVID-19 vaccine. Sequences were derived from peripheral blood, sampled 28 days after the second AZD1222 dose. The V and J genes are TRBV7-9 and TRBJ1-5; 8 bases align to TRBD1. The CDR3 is CASSQGQGYSNQPQHF. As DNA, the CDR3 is TGTGCCAGCAGCCAAGGACAGGGTTATAGCAATCAGCCCCAGCATTTT.